Following are 12 T cell receptor beta chains from one sample sequenced in a study of blood T cell repertoires in COVID-19 (dated by TCRdb to 2020 to 2021). Libraries were prepared through the immunoSEQ multiplex PCR assay. This is the immuneACCESS table as TCRdb keeps it, with only in-frame sequences that have V and J called. A part of the clones is gone; compared with another copy, unresolved V genes explain less than half, and the rest is unexplained. The sample table contains fewer than 400,000 clones; only one count was recorded for around 80% of them. The top ten constitute 2.5% to 3% of the sample. The sequenced sample consisted of peripheral blood. The receptors shown here come from a young man with active or convalescent COVID-19.

The CDR3 DNA is TGTGCCAGCAGCCAGGAACTAGCGGGGATCTCCTACAATGAGCAGTTCTTC. Its protein product is CASSQELAGISYNEQFF. The chain uses TRBV4-2 and TRBJ2-1, with 10 bases matching TRBD2. The V gene end was trimmed by 3 bases and the J gene end by 0 bases; junction bases not matched to a gene: 5. CDR1 LGHNA and CDR2 YNFKEQ come from the germline V gene. The CDR3 totals 17 residues.

This clone was seen a handful of times. The V gene is TRBV13, the J gene TRBJ2-7; weak D call: TRBD2 (6 bases). The ends were cut back, 3 bases at V and 2 bases at J, with 17 bases in the middle. This CDR3 spans 16 amino acids. Germline values: CDR1 PRHDT, CDR2 FYEKMQ (reference sequence). Written as DNA, the CDR3 is TGTGCCAGCAGCTTTTCGGGTCTGGGGGGAACCTACGAGCAGTACTTC. Translation gives CASSFSGLGGTYEQYF.

J is TRBJ1-2 and V is TRBV7-9; tentative D call: TRBD1 (5 bases). Trimming took off 1 base at V and 1 base at J, with 10 bases between the two ends. This CDR3 has 15 amino acids. Germline V gives CDR1 SEHNR, CDR2 FQNEAQ (reference sequence). This chain's CDR3 is CASSLDLQGNYGYTF. The CDR3, as DNA: TGTGCCAGCAGCTTAGATCTGCAGGGTAACTATGGCTACACCTTC. The whole variable domain, remainder taken from reference TRBV7-9 and TRBJ1-2, is DTGVSQNPRHKITKRGQNVTFRCDPISEHNRLYWYRQTLGQGPEFLTYFQNEAQLEKSRLLSDRFSAERPKGSFSTLEIQRTEQGDSAMYLCASSLDLQGNYGYTFGSGTRLTVV.

The chain recombines TRBV5-4 with TRBJ2-7; TRBD1 matches 11 bases. Germline V gene sequence: CDR1 SGHNT, CDR2 YYREEE (reference sequence). V was clipped by 1 base and J by 1 base; unmatched bases: 1. The CDR3 is 15 amino acids. CDR3 bases: TGTGCCAGCAGCTTGAGGGACAGGGGGTCCTACGAGCAGTACTTC. Amino acids: CASSLRDRGSYEQYF.

This chain joins TRBV7-9 and TRBJ2-1; 7 bases fit TRBD2. The CDR3 has 17 residues. Germline V gene lookup returns CDR1 SEHNR and CDR2 FQNEAQ (reference sequence). V was pared by 4 bases and J by 3 bases, with 12 bases of the junction left unmatched. The CDR3 loop reads CASSSPSGGSFYNEQFF. The CDR3 bases are TGTGCCAGCAGCTCCCCTTCTGGCGGGAGTTTCTACAATGAGCAGTTCTTC.

V is TRBV4-2 and J is TRBJ1-5, with 9 bases fitting TRBD1. Trimming removed 0 bases from V and 5 bases from J; junction bases left unmatched: 5. This CDR3 has 16 residues. Germline V gives CDR1 LGHNA, CDR2 YNFKEQ. The CDR3 region has the DNA TGTGCCAGCAGCCAAGATCCGACAGGGGGTTATCAGCCCCAGCATTTT. Its translation is CASSQDPTGGYQPQHF.

This sequence joins TRBV7-8 and TRBJ1-2, with 8 bases that match TRBD1. The ends lost 5 bases at V and 7 bases at J; junction bases unmatched: 9. CDR3 length: 14 residues. CDR1 and CDR2 from the germline V gene are SGHVS and FQNEAQ. The CDR3 nucleotides read TGTGCCAGCAGCCTCATCAGGGGGCAGGGTGGCTACACCTTC. Translation gives CASSLIRGQGGYTF.

V is TRBV28 and J is TRBJ1-1; TRBD1 might be the D (5 bases). The CDR3 is 12 amino acids. V gave up 7 bases and J gave up 4 bases, with 10 bases separating them. CDR1 and CDR2 (germline): MDHEN, SYDVKM. CDR3 sequence (DNA): TGTGCCAGCACCTGGGGGGGCACTGAAGCTTTCTTT. Encoded protein: CASTWGGTEAFF.

The genes are TRBV5-4 and TRBJ2-1, with TRBD2 matching over 12 bases. Trimming cost V 4 bases and J 8 bases; bases outside gene matches: 7. CDR1 and CDR2 (germline): SGHNT, YYREEE (reference sequence). This CDR3 spans 15 amino acids. The CDR3 DNA sequence: TGTGCCAGCAGCGCCCCGACTAGCGGGAGCGATGAGCAGTTCTTC. This sequence encodes CASSAPTSGSDEQFF.

V gene TRBV30 combines with J gene TRBJ2-7, with 7 bases that match TRBD2. The germline gives CDR1 GTSNPN, CDR2 SVGIG (reference sequence). The CDR3 loop spans 14 amino acids. Trimming took 5 bases from V and 2 from J; bases not matched to a gene: 9. The CDR3, as DNA: TGTGCCTGGGGGGGACTACCTTCTCCCTACGAGCAGTACTTC. Amino acid sequence: CAWGGLPSPYEQYF.

V and J are TRBV9 and TRBJ2-7; D is possibly TRBD1 (6 bases). Germline CDR1 reads SGDLS; CDR2 reads YYNGEE. The CDR3 spans 13 residues. V shed 1 base and J shed 5 bases, with 10 bases lying between them. In DNA form, the CDR3 reads TGTGCCAGCAGCGTACAGGGGACCAACGAGCAGTACTTC. It encodes CASSVQGTNEQYF. Full variable domain (outside the CDR3, taken from reference TRBV9 and TRBJ2-7): DSGVTQTPKHLITATGQRVTLRCSPRSGDLSVYWYQQSLDQGLQFLIQYYNGEERAKGNILERFSAQQFPDLHSELNLSSLELGDSALYFCASSVQGTNEQYFGPGTRLTVT.

The count of this clone is one. This CDR3 is also generated by other DNA sequences in the sample. This rearrangement joins TRBV6-2 or TRBV6-3 to TRBJ1-2, with a tentative D call TRBD1 (6 bases). CDR3 length: 11 amino acids. The germline V gene encodes CDR1 MNHEY and CDR2 SVGEGT. Trimming pared 5 bases from V and 7 bases from J, leaving 8 bases between. The CDR3 here is CASSQGFGYTF. For the CDR3, the DNA is TGTGCCAGCAGTCAGGGGTTTGGCTACACCTTC.